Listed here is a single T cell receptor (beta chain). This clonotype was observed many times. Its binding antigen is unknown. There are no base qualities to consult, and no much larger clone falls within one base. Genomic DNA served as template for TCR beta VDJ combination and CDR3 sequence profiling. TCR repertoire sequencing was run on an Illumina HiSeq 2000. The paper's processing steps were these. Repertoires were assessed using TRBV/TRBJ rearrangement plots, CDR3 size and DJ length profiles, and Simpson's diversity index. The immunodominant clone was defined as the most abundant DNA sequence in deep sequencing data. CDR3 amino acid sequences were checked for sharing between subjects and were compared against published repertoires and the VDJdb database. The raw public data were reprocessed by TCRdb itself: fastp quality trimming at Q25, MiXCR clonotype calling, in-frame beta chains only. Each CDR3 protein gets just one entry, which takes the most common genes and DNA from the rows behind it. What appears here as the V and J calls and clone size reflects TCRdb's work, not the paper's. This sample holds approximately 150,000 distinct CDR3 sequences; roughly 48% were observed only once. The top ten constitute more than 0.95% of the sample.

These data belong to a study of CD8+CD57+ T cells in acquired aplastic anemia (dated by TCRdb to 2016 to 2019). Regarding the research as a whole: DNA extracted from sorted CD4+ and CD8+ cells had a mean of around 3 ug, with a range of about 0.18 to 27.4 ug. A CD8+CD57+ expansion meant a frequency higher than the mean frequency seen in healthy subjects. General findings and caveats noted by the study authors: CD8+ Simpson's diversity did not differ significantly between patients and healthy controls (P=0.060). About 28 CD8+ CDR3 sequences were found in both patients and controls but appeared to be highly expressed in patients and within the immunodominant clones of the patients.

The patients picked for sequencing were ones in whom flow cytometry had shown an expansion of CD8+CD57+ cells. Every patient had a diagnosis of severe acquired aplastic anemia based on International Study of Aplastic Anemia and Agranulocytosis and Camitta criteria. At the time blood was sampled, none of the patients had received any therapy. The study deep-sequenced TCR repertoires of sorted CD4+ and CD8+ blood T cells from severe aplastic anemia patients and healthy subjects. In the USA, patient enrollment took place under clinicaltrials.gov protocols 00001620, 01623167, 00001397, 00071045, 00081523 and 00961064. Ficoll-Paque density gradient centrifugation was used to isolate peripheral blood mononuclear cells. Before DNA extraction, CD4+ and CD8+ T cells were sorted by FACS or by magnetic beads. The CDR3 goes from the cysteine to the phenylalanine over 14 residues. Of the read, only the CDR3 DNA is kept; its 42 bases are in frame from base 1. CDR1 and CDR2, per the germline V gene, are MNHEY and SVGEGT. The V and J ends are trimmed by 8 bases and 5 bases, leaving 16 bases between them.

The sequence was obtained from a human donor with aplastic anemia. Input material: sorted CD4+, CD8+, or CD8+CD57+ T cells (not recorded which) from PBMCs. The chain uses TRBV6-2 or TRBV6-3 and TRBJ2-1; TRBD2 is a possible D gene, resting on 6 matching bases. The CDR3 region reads CASRRFSGNNEQFF. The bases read TGTGCCAGCCGGAGATTTAGCGGTAACAATGAGCAGTTCTTC.